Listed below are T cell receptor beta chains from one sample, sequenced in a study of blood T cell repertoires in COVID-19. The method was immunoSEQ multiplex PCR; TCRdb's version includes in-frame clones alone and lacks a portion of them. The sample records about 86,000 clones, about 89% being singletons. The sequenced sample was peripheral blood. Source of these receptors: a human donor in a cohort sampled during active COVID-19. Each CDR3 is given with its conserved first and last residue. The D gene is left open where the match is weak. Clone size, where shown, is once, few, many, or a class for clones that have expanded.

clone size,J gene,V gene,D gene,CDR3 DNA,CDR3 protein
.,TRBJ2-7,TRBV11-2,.,TGTGCCAGCAGCTTAGGGTTTCGGAGTTACGAGCAGTACTTC,CASSLGFRSYEQYF
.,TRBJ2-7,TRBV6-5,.,TGTGCCAGCAGTCACCCGGGACTTAGTGCCTACGAGCAGTACTTC,CASSHPGLSAYEQYF
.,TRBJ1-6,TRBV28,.,TGTGCCAGCAGTGCCGGACAGCTGTATAATTCACCCCTCCACTTT,CASSAGQLYNSPLHF
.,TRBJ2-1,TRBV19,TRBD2,TGTGCCAGTAGTATGCCCACTCGCGGGAGCTCCTACAATGAGCAGTTCTTC,CASSMPTRGSSYNEQFF
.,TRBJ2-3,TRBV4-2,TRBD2,TGTGCCAGCAGCCAAGTGGCAGCGGGAGGCCGGGGGAGCACAGATACGCAGTATTTT,CASSQVAAGGRGSTDTQYF
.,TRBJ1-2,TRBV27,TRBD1,TGTGCCAGCAGTTTAAAAGGGGACAGGAACCGAAACTATGGCTACACCTTC,CASSLKGDRNRNYGYTF
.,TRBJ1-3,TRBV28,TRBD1,TGTGCCAGCAGTGGGACAGCTCAGAGGGGAAACACCATATATTTT,CASSGTAQRGNTIYF
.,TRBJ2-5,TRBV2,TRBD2,TGTGCCAGCAGTCTCAGCGGGGGGGAGACCCAGTACTTC,CASSLSGGETQYF
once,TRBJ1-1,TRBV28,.,TGTGCCAGCAGTTTAAATCTTGAAGCTTTCTTT,CASSLNLEAFF
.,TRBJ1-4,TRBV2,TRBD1,TGTGCCAGCAACCCGGACAGGGGAAGGGAAAAACTGTTTTTT,CASNPDRGREKLFF
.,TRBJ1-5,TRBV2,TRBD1,TGTGCCAGCAAAATAGAGGGGGCGTGGGACAATCAGCCCCAGCATTTT,CASKIEGAWDNQPQHF
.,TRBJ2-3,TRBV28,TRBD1,TGTGCCAGCGGAACAGGGGCGCGGGGCACAGATACGCAGTATTTT,CASGTGARGTDTQYF
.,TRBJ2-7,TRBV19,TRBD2,TGTGCCAGTAGTCCTCTAGCGGGAGGATTCTACGAGCAGTACTTC,CASSPLAGGFYEQYF
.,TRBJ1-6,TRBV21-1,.,TGTGCCAGCAGCAAAGAGTACAGGGGGAATTCACCCCTCCACTTT,CASSKEYRGNSPLHF
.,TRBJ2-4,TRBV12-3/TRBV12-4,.,TGTGCCAGCAGTTTCCGACAGAAAAACATTCAGTACTTC,CASSFRQKNIQYF
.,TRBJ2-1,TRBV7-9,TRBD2,TGTGCCAGCAGTTTTTTTCGGCGGGGGGGTGGTGATGAGCAGTTCTTC,CASSFFRRGGGDEQFF
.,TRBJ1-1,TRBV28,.,TGTGCCAGCAGTTCCCAGGGAATATCAGCTTTCTTT,CASSSQGISAFF
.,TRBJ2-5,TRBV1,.,TGCACCAGCAGCCAAGAACAGATCCAAGAGACCCAGTACTTC,CTSSQEQIQETQYF
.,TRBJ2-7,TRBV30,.,TGTGCCTGGAGTCCCGGTTCCTACGAGCAGTACTTC,CAWSPGSYEQYF
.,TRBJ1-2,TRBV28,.,TGTGCCAGCAGTTTTGGGGGCGCTACGAACTATGGCTACACCTTC,CASSFGGATNYGYTF
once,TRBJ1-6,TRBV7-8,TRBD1,TGTGCCAGCAGCTTAGAGGTCGGGGACAGGGGTTCACCCCTCCACTTT,CASSLEVGDRGSPLHF
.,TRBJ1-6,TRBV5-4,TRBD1,TGTGCCAGCAGCCGGACAGGGGAAGCGGCACCCCTCCACTTT,CASSRTGEAAPLHF
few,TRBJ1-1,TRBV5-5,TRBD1,TGTGCCAGCAGCTTGTTGGGACAGGGAAGGACTGAAGCTTTCTTT,CASSLLGQGRTEAFF
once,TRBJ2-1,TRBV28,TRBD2,TGTGCCAGCAGTCCCGGCTCGGGAGGGGACAATGAGCAGTTCTTC,CASSPGSGGDNEQFF
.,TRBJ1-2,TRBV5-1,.,TGCGCCAGCAGCCGGGCTACACCGGCGGGTGGGTATGGCTACACCTTC,CASSRATPAGGYGYTF
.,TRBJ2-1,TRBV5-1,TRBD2,TGCGCCAGCAGCTTGGGGGGTCTAGCGGGAGGAAATGAGCAGTTCTTC,CASSLGGLAGGNEQFF
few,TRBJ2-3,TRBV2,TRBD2,TGTGCCAGCAGTCCTCACTTTTTAGCGGGCCGAACAGATACGCAGTATTTT,CASSPHFLAGRTDTQYF
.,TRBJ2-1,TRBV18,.,TGTGCCAGCTCACCCAGGCAGGGTCGTTCAAGCTCCTACAATGAGCAGTTCTTC,CASSPRQGRSSSYNEQFF
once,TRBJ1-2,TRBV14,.,TGTGCCAGCAGCCGAGAAGAGTATCATAACTATGGCTACACCTTC,CASSREEYHNYGYTF
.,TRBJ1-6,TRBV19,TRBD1,TGTGCCAGTAGTCCGGGACAGGGATATTCACCCCTCCACTTT,CASSPGQGYSPLHF
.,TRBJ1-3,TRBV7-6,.,TGTGCCAGCAGCAAAGGACAATCTGGAAACACCATATATTTT,CASSKGQSGNTIYF
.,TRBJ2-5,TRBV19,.,TGTGCCAGTTCTTGGAACAAGGGGGTCCAAGAGACCCAGTACTTC,CASSWNKGVQETQYF
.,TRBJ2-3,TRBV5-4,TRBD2,TGTGCCAGCAGCTTGGACCCGGGGGGAGCAGATACGCAGTATTTT,CASSLDPGGADTQYF
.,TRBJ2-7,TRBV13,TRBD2,TGTGCCAGCTCCATTTCCGGGAGGCACTACGAGCAGTACTTC,CASSISGRHYEQYF
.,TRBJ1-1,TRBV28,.,TGTGCCAGCAGTTTGGGGGGGTCCGCGAACACTGAAGCTTTCTTT,CASSLGGSANTEAFF
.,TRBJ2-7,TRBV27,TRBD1,TGTGCCAGCAGTTTTTGGGGACAGGGAGACGAGCAGTACTTC,CASSFWGQGDEQYF
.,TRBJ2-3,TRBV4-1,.,TGCGCCAGCAGCGCATCACAAGATACGCAGTATTTT,CASSASQDTQYF
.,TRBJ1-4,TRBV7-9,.,TGTGCCAGCAGCTCTGGGGGGAGGGGCCCCGTGAAACTGTTTTTT,CASSSGGRGPVKLFF
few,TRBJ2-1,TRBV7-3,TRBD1,TGTGCCAGCAGCTTAGGGCCGGGACAGGGGGCACGTGAGCAGTTCTTC,CASSLGPGQGAREQFF
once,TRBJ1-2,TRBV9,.,TGTGCCAGCAGCCCCACTGACACCTACTACACCTTC,CASSPTDTYYTF